These 4 T cell receptor beta chains originate from one sample sequenced in a study of blood T cell repertoires in COVID-19. Profiling relied on immunoSEQ multiplex PCR, and the TCRdb table lists in-frame clones only, not all of them. The sample carries around 62,000 clones, approximately 90% recorded once. Sequencing was done on a sample of PBMCs or T cells enriched from blood (not recorded which). The receptors were gathered from a middle-aged woman who had recovered from COVID-19.

The chain links TRBV6-4 to TRBJ1-5, with 7 bases fitting TRBD1. After removal of 6 bases from V and 5 bases from J, the junction contained 10 bases not matched to a gene. The germline CDR1 and CDR2 sequences are MRHNA and SNTAGT. This CDR3 region has 15 residues. CDR3 residues: CASSLTGAKDQPQHF. CDR3 DNA sequence: TGTGCCAGCAGCCTCACAGGGGCGAAGGATCAGCCCCAGCATTTT.

The CDR3 loop reads CASSGTGQETQYF. In DNA, the CDR3 is TGTGCCAGCAGTGGGACAGGACAAGAGACCCAGTACTTC. The chain employs TRBV7-7 and TRBJ2-5, with TRBD1 matching 8 bases. Trimming took 6 bases from V and 2 from J; bases not matched to a gene: 2. The CDR3 totals 13 residues. The germline V gene encodes CDR1 SSHAT and CDR2 FNYEAQ (reference sequence).

The chain couples TRBV2 to TRBJ2-3; tentatively, D is TRBD2 (6 bases). The CDR3 sequence is 19 residues long. Germline V gives CDR1 SNHLY, CDR2 FYNNEI. The germline V and J ends were trimmed by 4 bases and 5 bases, with 28 bases remaining between them. DNA for the CDR3: TGTGCCAGCAGTGGAGGTATTTGGCGGGATCGGAAGCTCTTAGATACGCAGTATTTT. Translating gives CASSGGIWRDRKLLDTQYF.

The CDR3 DNA follows: TGTGCCAGCAGGGGGACAGGCAATGAAAAACTGTTTTTT. Its translation is CASRGTGNEKLFF. The chain recombines TRBV2 with TRBJ1-4; 8 bases map to TRBD1. CDR3 length: 13 amino acids. V was pared by 6 bases and J by 5 bases, with 2 bases of the junction left unmatched. CDR1 is SNHLY, CDR2 FYNNEI, per germline. Drawing the rest from reference TRBV2 and TRBJ1-4, the complete variable domain is EPEVTQTPSHQVTQMGQEVILRCVPISNHLYFYWYRQILGQKVEFLVSFYNNEISEKSEIFDDQFSVERPDGSNFTLKIRSTKLEDSAMYFCASRGTGNEKLFFGSGTQLSVL.